This TCR beta chain was sequenced for a study of OX40 agonist ivuxolimab in advanced cancers. Looking at the study overall: Dose-escalation patients' cancers were hepatocellular carcinoma, melanoma, renal cell or head and neck cancer. The study, taken as a whole, reports: Averaging showed that CD8+ T cells had more expanded clones than CD4+ did. Among the nonresponders, some also had low normalized T-cell clonal expansion.

Concerning this clone itself: The target antigen is unknown.

CDR1 is SGHDN, CDR2 FVKESK, per germline. The CDR3 has 19 amino acids. Germline trimming cut 0 bases from V and 6 bases from J; bases unmatched to any gene: 14. The timepoints at which blood was sampled were baseline, cycle 4 day 1, and cycle 7 day 1. The table came from immunoSEQ multiplex PCR; TCRdb's copy has only in-frame clones and leaves some out. This sample carries 12,000 or so clones, 80% of them seen once, and the ten largest clones take over 20%. This chain links TRBV14 with TRBJ2-1, with 10 bases matching TRBD2. This specimen was CD4+ or CD8+ T cells sorted from blood, taken in a trial of the OX40 agonist ivuxolimab. This TCR was recovered from an adult with an advanced solid tumor such as melanoma, head and neck, liver or kidney cancer. CDR3 DNA: TGTGCCAGCAGCCAAGATCGTTTTCTGGAGGGACTAGCGACCAATGAGCAGTTCTTC. Its protein product is CASSQDRFLEGLATNEQFF. Supplemented by reference TRBV14 and TRBJ2-1, the full variable domain reads EAGVTQFPSHSVIEKGQTVTLRCDPISGHDNLYWYRRVMGKEIKFLLHFVKESKQDESGMPNNRFLAERTGGTYSTLKVQPAELEDSGVYFCASSQDRFLEGLATNEQFFGPGTRLTVL.